The clone carrying this TCR beta chain was observed a few times. The source of the sample is a study of blood T cell repertoires in COVID-19. Study-level information: There were acute and convalescent COVID-19 samples, and they came from the United States, Italy and Spain. PBMCs, B-cell-depleted T cells, or T cells provided the cDNA or gDNA that made up the material.

Authors' data handling: Estimation of nucleated cell counts was performed using reference gene primer amplification. The method was immunoSEQ multiplex PCR; TCRdb's version includes in-frame clones alone and lacks a portion of them. V and J calls and clone size are copied from that table; D and trimming were computed from the DNA. The sample has tens of thousands of clones, over 60% seen once. The CDR3 loop spans 13 amino acids. The ends were cut back, 0 bases at V and 7 bases at J, with 10 bases in the middle. Germline V gives CDR1 SGDLS, CDR2 YYNGEE. The TCR comes from a man between 65 and 80 years old with acute or convalescent COVID-19. Material for sequencing was peripheral blood. The chain couples TRBV9 to TRBJ1-1; D is unresolved. CDR3 bases: TGTGCCAGCAGCGTAGCCCCCGGCGGTGAAGCTTTCTTT. Its translation: CASSVAPGGEAFF.